The present T cell receptor (beta chain) was sequenced within a study of CD8+CD57+ T cells in acquired aplastic anemia. According to the study, genomic DNA was the template for TCR beta VDJ and CDR3 profiling. TCRdb re-analysed the reads in MiXCR, keeping a single row per CDR3 protein. The table lists more than 100,000 distinct CDR3 sequences, approximately 41% of them singletons, with over 6.5% in the top ten. This sequence was found in a human donor in good health, serving as a control. Sequencing was carried out using sorted CD4+, CD8+, or CD8+CD57+ T cells (not recorded which) from PBMCs.

The CDR3 reads CATSDSQGTQFF. The CDR3 nucleotides are TGTGCCACCAGTGATTCGCAGGGGACCCAGTTCTTC. The rearrangement uses TRBV24-1 and TRBJ2-1; weak D call: TRBD1 (6 bases). Trimming took 2 bases from V and 13 from J, leaving 11 bases between them. CDR3 length: 12 amino acids. Germline V gene data show CDR1 as KGHDR and CDR2 as SFDVKD.